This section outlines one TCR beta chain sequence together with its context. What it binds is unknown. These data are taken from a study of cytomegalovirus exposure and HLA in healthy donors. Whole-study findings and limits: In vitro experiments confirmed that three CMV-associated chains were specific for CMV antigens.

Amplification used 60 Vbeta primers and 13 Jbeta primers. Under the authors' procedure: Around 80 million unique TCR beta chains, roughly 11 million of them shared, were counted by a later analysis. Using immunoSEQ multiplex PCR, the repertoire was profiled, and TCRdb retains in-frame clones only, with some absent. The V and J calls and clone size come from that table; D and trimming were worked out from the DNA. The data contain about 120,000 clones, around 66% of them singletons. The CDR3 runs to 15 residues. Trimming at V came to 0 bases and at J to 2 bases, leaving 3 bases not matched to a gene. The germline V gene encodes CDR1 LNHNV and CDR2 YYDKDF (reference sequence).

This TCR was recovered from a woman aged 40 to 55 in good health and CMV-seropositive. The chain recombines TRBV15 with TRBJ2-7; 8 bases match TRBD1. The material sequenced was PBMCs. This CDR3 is CATSRDRGHPYEQYF. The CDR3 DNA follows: TGTGCCACCAGCAGAGACAGGGGGCACCCCTACGAGCAGTACTTC.